This T cell receptor beta chain was obtained from a study of CD8 T cells in Susac syndrome (dated by TCRdb to between 2019 and 2020). Concerning the study at large: Whether CD8+ T cell activation and differentiation in Susac syndrome was antigen driven was tested using repertoire sequencing.

Overall results and qualifications from the work: The number of individuals in the TCR sequencing and HLA analysis was acknowledged as relatively small.

Peripheral blood CD8+ and CD4+ T cells from healthy donors, Susac syndrome patients and multiple sclerosis patients were profiled using high-throughput TCR beta sequencing. The multiple sclerosis controls were treatment-naive patients whose relapsing-remitting disease, either stable or active, fulfilled the revised McDonald criteria. Bulk CD8+ and CD4+ T cells were purified magnetically by negative isolation, whereas CD8+ TEMRA cells were enriched by FACS. Blood was collected in EDTA tubes and processed within 24 hours, with PBMCs isolated through density gradient centrifugation. PBMCs destined for TCR sequencing were cryopreserved in liquid nitrogen and later thawed in a 37 °C water bath. The sorted or isolated CD4+, CD8+ and CD8+ TEMRA cells had a purity of 90% or higher. As to this clonotype: Its recognized antigen is unknown. No base quality values were provided; no much bigger clone lies one nucleotide off.

RNA was extracted using the RNeasy kit, and roughly 0.5 to 1 microgram was reverse transcribed with random hexamers. The immunoSEQ multiplex PCR assay, which covers 54 Vbeta and 13 Jbeta segments, was used to amplify TCR beta CDR3 regions. PCR amplification bias was corrected by using a synthetic template baseline for primer optimization and computational correction. The authors' pipeline ran thus. Only productive sequences were kept, with reads annotated to V, D and J genes according to IMGT and analyzed in immunoSEQ Analyzer. To calculate clonality, Shannon entropy was normalized by log2 of the number of productive unique sequences and then subtracted from one. Public and private clones were assessed among the 100 most prevalent clones of each patient and control. A clone was defined as Susac-specific if it was absent from the healthy and MS cohorts, from some 980 published viral clones and from other ImmuneACCESS disease sequences. Using fastp at Q25 and MiXCR, TCRdb reprocessed the public reads and kept productive beta chains. Rows with one shared CDR3 protein collapse into an entry with the most common genes and DNA. The V and J calls and clone size come from TCRdb's table, not from the authors' own analysis. Here the sample has 150,000 to 200,000 distinct CDR3 sequences; roughly 92% occur a single time. Roughly 0.098% of the sample is taken by the ten largest.

Including cysteine and phenylalanine, the CDR3 has 20 amino acids. The read is trimmed to its CDR3 DNA, 60 bases read in frame from base 1. As encoded in the germline V gene (reference sequence), CDR1 is DFQATT while CDR2 is SNEGSKA. Relative to germline, V is missing 6 bases and J is missing 3 bases, with 24 bases of the junction outside any gene match. Source material: CD4+ T cells from PBMCs. This TCR derives from a human donor with multiple sclerosis. The chain joins TRBV20-1 to TRBJ2-4; 9 junctional bases match TRBD2. The sequenced DNA: TGCAGTGCCCAAAGCCTCTATAGCGGGAGTCGGTCAGTCGTCAAAAACATTCAGTACTTC. This gives the protein CSAQSLYSGSRSVVKNIQYF.